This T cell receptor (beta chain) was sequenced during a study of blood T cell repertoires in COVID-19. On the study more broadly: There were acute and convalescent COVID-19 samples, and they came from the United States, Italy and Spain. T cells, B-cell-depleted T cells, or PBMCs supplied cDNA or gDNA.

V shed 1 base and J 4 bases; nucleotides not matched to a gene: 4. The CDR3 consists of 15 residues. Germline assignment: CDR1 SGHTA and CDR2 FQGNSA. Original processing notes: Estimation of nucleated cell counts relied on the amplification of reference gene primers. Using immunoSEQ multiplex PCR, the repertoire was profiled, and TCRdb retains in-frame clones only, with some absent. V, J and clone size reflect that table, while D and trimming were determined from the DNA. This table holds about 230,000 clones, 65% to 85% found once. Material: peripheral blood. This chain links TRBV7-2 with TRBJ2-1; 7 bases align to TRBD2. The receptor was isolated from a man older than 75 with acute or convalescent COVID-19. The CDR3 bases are TGTGCCAGCAGCTTAGAAGCGGGGCGTTACAATGAGCAGTTCTTC. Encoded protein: CASSLEAGRYNEQFF.